Detailed here is one T cell receptor beta chain. Its antigen remains unidentified. Nothing much larger sits one base from this clone, and base qualities are not available. Each collaborating institution followed its own protocols to collect whole blood in K2EDTA tubes. Collaborator samples were shipped for TCRbeta analysis as frozen whole blood, isolated PBMCs, or DNA extracted from either sample type. This specimen belongs to a study of blood T cell repertoires in COVID-19 (TCRdb year 2020). General notes on the study: Samples covering the acute and convalescent phases of COVID-19 were provided by collaborators in the United States, Italy and Spain. A de-identified subject ID, COVID-19 status, age in years and sex were almost always included in the sample metadata. Subjects who had been exposed to COVID-19, were actively infected with it, or had recovered from it provided the deeply sampled blood TCRbeta repertoires that made up the dataset. Where available, HLA class I and class II types were obtained from metadata supplied by the sample provider rather than from assay-based typing. The samples were drawn from two sources: the first 160 participants of the ongoing ImmuneRACE study, and approximately 1,300 subjects contributed by 6 global collaborators. The prospective study material was composed of cDNA or gDNA derived from T cells, B-cell-depleted T cells, or PBMCs. The repertoires were made available in a free public database intended to serve as a resource for research on the immune response to SARS-CoV-2. Here is what the overall study found, with its caveats: How much clinical and demographic metadata was included differed by source and by participant, and the metadata was provided uncurated.

The immunoSEQ Assay, a bias-controlled multiplex PCR, was used to amplify TCRbeta CDR3 regions from genomic DNA. On the authors' methods: The number of nucleated cells in each sample was estimated from the amplification of reference gene primers within the assay. To quantify the absolute abundance of each unique TCRbeta CDR3 rearrangement, sequence reads were collapsed and filtered. For each sample, productive Simpson clonality was calculated as the square root of Simpson's diversity index over productive rearrangements. The clones in this table, taken by TCRdb from immuneACCESS, are in-frame only. Not every clone is retained; where verified, under half of the shortfall comes from an unresolved V gene, and the cause of the rest is unknown. V and J calls and clone size follow that table, whereas D and trimming were derived from the DNA. For this sample the table gives some 90,000 clones, of which more than 70% were detected only once. The ten biggest clones cover roughly 25% of the sample.

Counted from cysteine to phenylalanine, this CDR3 has 14 amino acids. Just CDR3 DNA is preserved here, 42 bases in frame from base 1. The germline V gene gives CDR1 as SGHRS and CDR2 as YFSETQ. V loses 2 bases at its end and J loses 8 bases; junction bases beyond the gene matches: 4. This receptor was taken from a human donor in a cohort sampled during active COVID-19. This sequence uses TRBV5-1 and TRBJ2-1, with TRBD1 identical over 10 junction bases. Specimen: peripheral blood. For the CDR3, the sequence is CASSFLGQGDEQFF. The DNA is TGCGCCAGCAGCTTCCTTGGACAGGGGGATGAGCAGTTCTTC.